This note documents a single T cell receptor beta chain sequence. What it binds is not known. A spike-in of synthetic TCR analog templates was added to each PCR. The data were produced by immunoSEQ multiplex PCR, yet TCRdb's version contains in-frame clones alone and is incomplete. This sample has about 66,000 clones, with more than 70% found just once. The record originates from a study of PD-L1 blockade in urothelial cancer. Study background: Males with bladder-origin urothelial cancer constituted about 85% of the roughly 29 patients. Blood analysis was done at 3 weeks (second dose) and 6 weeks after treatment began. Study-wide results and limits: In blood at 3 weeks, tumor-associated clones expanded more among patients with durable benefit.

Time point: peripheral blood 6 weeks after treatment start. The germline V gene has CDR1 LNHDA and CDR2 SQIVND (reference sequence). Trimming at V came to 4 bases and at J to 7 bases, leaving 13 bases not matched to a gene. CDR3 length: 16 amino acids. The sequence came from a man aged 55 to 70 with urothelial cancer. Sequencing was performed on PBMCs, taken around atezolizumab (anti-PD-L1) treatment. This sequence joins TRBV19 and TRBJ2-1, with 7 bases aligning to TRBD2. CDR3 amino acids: CASSTPLGGSWNEQFF. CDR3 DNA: TGTGCCAGTAGTACCCCATTGGGCGGGAGTTGGAATGAGCAGTTCTTC.